These 30 T cell receptor beta chains originate from one sample sequenced in a study of OX40 agonist ivuxolimab in advanced cancers. TCRdb's table, derived via immunoSEQ multiplex PCR, lists solely in-frame clones and lacks some. The sample records 98,000 or so clones, 75% to 90% being singletons. The sequencing here drew on CD4+ or CD8+ T cells sorted from blood, taken in a trial of the OX40 agonist ivuxolimab. These receptors originate from an adult with an advanced solid tumor such as melanoma, head and neck, liver or kidney cancer.

V usage is TRBV5-1 and J usage is TRBJ2-3; D tentatively fits TRBD1 or TRBD2 (5 bases each). The V end was cut by 2 bases, the J end by 6 bases, with 13 bases between. The CDR3 sequence is 14 residues long. The V gene's germline CDR1 is SGHRS and CDR2 YFSETQ. CDR3 in amino acids: CASSLGTTTDTQYF. The CDR3 DNA follows: TGCGCCAGCAGCTTAGGGACGACTACGGATACGCAGTATTTT.

V is TRBV6-6 and J is TRBJ2-7, with 11 bases that match TRBD1. Germline V lookup: CDR1 MNHNY, CDR2 SVGAGI (reference sequence). This CDR3 contains 16 residues. The V segment lost 4 bases and the J segment 0 bases; nucleotides outside the gene matches: 5. CDR3: CASSLAGTGGSYEQYF. In DNA, the CDR3 is TGTGCCAGCAGTTTGGCCGGGACAGGGGGCTCCTACGAGCAGTACTTC.

The genes are TRBV28 and TRBJ1-1; TRBD1 matches at 7 bases. In germline, CDR1 is MDHEN, CDR2 SYDVKM. V dropped 6 bases and J dropped 3; count of bases not matched to a gene: 7. The CDR3 totals 14 residues. CDR3 residues: CASRGTGAYTEAFF. The CDR3 nucleotides are TGTGCCAGCAGGGGAACAGGGGCATACACTGAAGCTTTCTTT. Full variable domain (rest looked up from reference TRBV28 and TRBJ1-1): DVKVTQSSRYLVKRTGEKVFLECVQDMDHENMFWYRQDPGLGLRLIYFSYDVKMKEKGDIPEGYSVSREKKERFSLILESASTNQTSMYLCASRGTGAYTEAFFGQGTRLTVV.

V usage is TRBV6-5 and J usage is TRBJ1-2; D might be TRBD1 (5 bases). V was clipped by 6 bases and J by 6 bases, with 14 bases between them. Per the germline V gene, CDR1 is MNHEY and CDR2 is SVGAGI. This CDR3 region has 13 residues. CDR3 sequence (DNA): TGTGCCAGCAGGCTACAGTCGGGGCATGGCTACACCTTC. This sequence encodes CASRLQSGHGYTF.

The V call is TRBV4-1, the J call TRBJ1-1; 9 nucleotides line up with TRBD1. The V gene end was trimmed by 5 bases and the J gene end by 4 bases; junction bases not matched to a gene: 20. CDR3 size: 19 residues. The germline V gene has CDR1 MGHRA and CDR2 YSYEKL. The CDR3 is CASSTLFSRNRDRVTEAFF. CDR3 coding DNA: TGCGCCAGCAGCACCCTATTCTCTCGCAACCGGGACAGGGTCACTGAAGCTTTCTTT.

The chain has TRBV10-3 and TRBJ2-3; 8 bases are shared with TRBD2. The CDR3 contains 14 residues. Germline V gene sequence: CDR1 ENHRY, CDR2 SYGVKD. The V segment lost 2 bases and the J segment 6 bases; nucleotides outside the gene matches: 4. CDR3 coding DNA: TGTGCCATCAGTGAGGGACTAGCTAAGGATACGCAGTATTTT. Translating it yields CAISEGLAKDTQYF.

The chain recombines TRBV28 with TRBJ2-6; D not certain. The CDR3 runs 15 residues. Trimming removed 8 bases from V and 1 base from J, with 12 bases in between. CDR1 MDHEN and CDR2 SYDVKM come from the germline V gene. The CDR3 loop is CASLRSNSGANVLTF. DNA for the CDR3: TGTGCCAGCCTCAGATCTAATTCTGGGGCCAACGTCCTGACTTTC.

This clone came up a few times. The CDR3 spells CASSQEVGGQGGYNEQFF. The CDR3 DNA reads TGTGCCAGCAGCCAAGAGGTCGGTGGGCAGGGAGGCTACAATGAGCAGTTCTTC. The chain employs TRBV4-2 and TRBJ2-1; possible D gene TRBD2, 6 bases. The germline V and J ends were trimmed by 0 bases and 3 bases, with 18 bases remaining between them. Germline V CDR1 and CDR2: LGHNA, YNFKEQ. The CDR3 is made up of 18 amino acids.

The chain is built from TRBV13 and TRBJ1-1; D is uncertain. Germline V gene lookup returns CDR1 PRHDT and CDR2 FYEKMQ (reference sequence). The V end was cut by 5 bases, the J end by 2 bases, with 9 bases between. The CDR3 length is 13 residues. In DNA form, the CDR3 reads TGTGCCAGCAGCCCGGGCGCAAACACTGAAGCTTTCTTT. This codes for CASSPGANTEAFF. Full variable domain (missing parts from reference TRBV13 and TRBJ1-1): AAGVIQSPRHLIKEKRETATLKCYPIPRHDTVYWYQQGPGQDPQFLISFYEKMQSDKGSIPDRFSAQQFSDYHSELNMSSLELGDSALYFCASSPGANTEAFFGQGTRLTVV.

This sequence joins TRBV18 and TRBJ1-2, with D possibly matching TRBD1 (6 bases). The V and J ends lost 2 bases and 0 bases respectively, with 13 bases between them. Per germline, CDR1 KGHSH and CDR2 LQKENI. The CDR3 is made up of 16 amino acids. This CDR3 reads CASSPNRALSNYGYTF. Here the CDR3 DNA reads TGTGCCAGCTCACCAAACAGGGCTCTGTCTAACTATGGCTACACCTTC.

The J gene is TRBJ1-1, the V gene TRBV19; possible D gene TRBD1, 6 bases. V was cut by 10 bases and J by 2 bases, with 20 bases left in between. The length of the CDR3 is 15 residues. CDR1 and CDR2 (germline): LNHDA, SQIVND (reference sequence). Here the CDR3 DNA reads TGTGCCACAACTACGGGGGCCTCGGGAAACACTGAAGCTTTCTTT. Translating gives CATTTGASGNTEAFF. Combining the CDR3 with reference TRBV19 and TRBJ1-1 gives the whole variable domain DGGITQSPKYLFRKEGQNVTLSCEQNLNHDAMYWYRQDPGQGLRLIYYSQIVNDFQKGDIAEGYSVSREKKESFPLTVTSAQKNPTAFYLCATTTGASGNTEAFFGQGTRLTVV.

The V call is TRBV10-3, the J call TRBJ2-5; TRBD2 matches 7 bases. V was pared by 6 bases and J by 4 bases, with 5 bases of the junction left unmatched. Germline lookup yields CDR1 ENHRY and CDR2 SYGVKD. CDR3 size: 13 residues. CDR3 amino acids: CAIRPAGSETQYF. CDR3 bases: TGTGCCATCAGACCAGCGGGATCAGAGACCCAGTACTTC.

CDR3 region: CASQDGTSGRNTQYF. The DNA for the CDR3 is TGTGCCAGCCAAGATGGGACTAGCGGGAGAAATACGCAGTATTTT. The chain uses TRBV6-1 and TRBJ2-3; 14 bases align to TRBD2. V shed 8 bases, J shed 7 bases, and the junction held 8 bases outside the gene matches. Germline CDR1 and CDR2: MNHNS and SASEGT. The CDR3 is made up of 15 amino acids.

The chain carries TRBV4-3 and TRBJ1-2; 10 nucleotides match TRBD1. V shed 0 bases, J shed 7 bases, and the junction held 11 bases outside the gene matches. This CDR3 has 17 amino acids. Germline lookup yields CDR1 LGHNA and CDR2 YSLEER. The CDR3 loop is CASSQDFFPGQGSGYTF. CDR3 sequence (DNA): TGCGCCAGCAGCCAAGACTTCTTTCCGGGACAGGGGTCTGGCTACACCTTC.

V gene TRBV7-3 combines with J gene TRBJ1-1; 7 bases agree with TRBD1. The V and J ends lost 2 bases and 6 bases, in that order; junction bases with no gene match: 9. CDR1 is SGHTA and CDR2 is FQGTGA in the germline V gene. This CDR3 is built from 15 residues. The CDR3, as DNA: TGTGCCAGCAGCTTAGGGGGACAGACCTCATCTGAAGCTTTCTTT. This codes for CASSLGGQTSSEAFF.

J is TRBJ2-5 and V is TRBV5-1; TRBD1 aligns across 8 bases. The V gene end was trimmed by 0 bases and the J gene end by 2 bases; junction bases not matched to a gene: 6. Germline V gene lookup returns CDR1 SGHRS and CDR2 YFSETQ. CDR3 length: 16 residues. The CDR3 here is CASSLGTGNGQETQYF. CDR3 DNA sequence: TGCGCCAGCAGCTTGGGGACAGGGAACGGGCAAGAGACCCAGTACTTC.

The chain uses TRBV19 and TRBJ1-5; 8 nucleotides match TRBD1. With 5 bases clipped from V and 7 bases from J, the junction kept 7 bases outside the gene matches. CDR3 size: 14 residues. CDR1 LNHDA and CDR2 SQIVND come from the germline V gene (reference sequence). The CDR3 spells CASSRGQGRQPQHF. In DNA form, the CDR3 reads TGTGCCAGTAGTCGCGGACAGGGAAGACAGCCCCAGCATTTT.

This rearrangement joins TRBV5-6 to TRBJ2-5; perhaps TRBD2 as D (7 bases). Trimming removed 4 bases at V and 2 bases at J, with 15 bases between. Germline V gives CDR1 SGHDT, CDR2 YYEEEE. The CDR3 extends over 15 amino acids. The CDR3 coding sequence is TGTGCCAGCAGCCTACCGGGGGGCCCACAAGAGACCCAGTACTTC. This gives the protein CASSLPGGPQETQYF.

V is TRBV18 and J is TRBJ1-1, with no clear D. This CDR3 has 14 amino acids. Germline assignment: CDR1 KGHSH and CDR2 LQKENI. The germline V and J ends were trimmed by 6 bases and 1 base, with 12 bases remaining between them. CDR3 residues: CASSPGSRNTEAFF. CDR3 nucleotide sequence: TGTGCCAGCTCCCCAGGAAGCAGGAACACTGAAGCTTTCTTT.

This sequence joins TRBV7-3 and TRBJ2-5; the match to TRBD1 covers 8 bases. Germline CDR1 reads SGHTA; CDR2 reads FQGTGA. The CDR3 runs to 13 residues. V shed 8 bases and J 4 bases; nucleotides not matched to a gene: 6. Written as DNA, the CDR3 is TGTGCCAGCGCCAGGGGGCGCACAGAGACCCAGTACTTC. This codes for CASARGRTETQYF.

This chain links TRBV6-5 with TRBJ2-5, with unresolved D. Germline assignment: CDR1 MNHEY and CDR2 SVGAGI. The CDR3 extends over 14 amino acids. The V gene lost 0 bases and the J gene lost 2 bases, with 7 bases spanning the gap. CDR3 bases: TGTGCCAGCAGTTACTCAGGCCAGCAAGAGACCCAGTACTTC. Translating gives CASSYSGQQETQYF.

V gene TRBV4-3 combines with J gene TRBJ2-7, with TRBD2 matching over 8 bases. This CDR3 comprises 16 residues. Unmatched junction bases numbered 9, after V lost 3 bases and J lost 2 bases. CDR1 LGHNA and CDR2 YSLEER come from the germline V gene. The CDR3 coding sequence is TGCGCCAGCAGCCACACCGTAGCGGGATCCGCCTACGAGCAGTACGTC. Translating gives CASSHTVAGSAYEQYV.

This clone was seen once. This chain links TRBV2 with TRBJ2-1, with 10 positions matching TRBD2. The CDR3 covers 18 residues. Looked up from germline, CDR1 is SNHLY and CDR2 is FYNNEI. Trimming took 7 bases from V and 6 from J; bases not matched to a gene: 18. CDR3: CASMGTSVISRGPNEQFF. CDR3 nucleotides: TGTGCCAGCATGGGGACTAGCGTAATTTCACGGGGCCCCAATGAGCAGTTCTTC.

The chain employs TRBV5-6 and TRBJ2-5, with D possibly called TRBD1 or TRBD2 (6 bases each). Germline CDR1 reads SGHDT; CDR2 reads YYEEEE. V lost 0 bases to trimming and J lost 7 bases, with 13 bases between them. The CDR3 has 14 residues. The CDR3 DNA follows: TGTGCCAGCAGCTTGGCCCGCTGGGGGGCGACCCAGTACTTC. It yields the protein CASSLARWGATQYF.

The chain has TRBV14 and TRBJ2-2; D is possibly TRBD2 (6 bases). Trimming removed 7 bases from V and 4 bases from J, with 16 bases in between. This CDR3 region has 15 residues. From germline, CDR1 is SGHDN and CDR2 FVKESK. In DNA, the CDR3 is TGTGCCAGCAATAGAGGTCTAGCGTTCACCGGGGAGCTGTTTTTT. Amino acids: CASNRGLAFTGELFF.

This chain joins TRBV2 and TRBJ2-1; 9 bases fit TRBD2. The V gene end was trimmed by 5 bases and the J gene end by 7 bases; junction bases not matched to a gene: 6. CDR3 length: 14 amino acids. Per the germline V gene, CDR1 is SNHLY and CDR2 is FYNNEI. The DNA of the CDR3 is TGTGCCAGCAGTCGAATAGCGGGAGCAAATGAGCAGTTCTTC. This translates into CASSRIAGANEQFF.

The chain joins TRBV4-2 to TRBJ2-3; 7 bases agree with TRBD2. V trimming: 0 bases; J trimming: 6 bases; junction bases outside the gene matches: 21. CDR1 is LGHNA, CDR2 YNFKEQ, per germline. CDR3 length equals 20 residues. CDR3 coding DNA: TGTGCCAGCAGCCAAGAGTCATTTGGGTCGGGAGGCCCTCGGGCGGATACGCAGTATTTT. Residues: CASSQESFGSGGPRADTQYF.

This clone has only one observation. This chain links TRBV7-7 with TRBJ2-3, with unresolved D. The germline V gene has CDR1 SSHAT and CDR2 FNYEAQ (reference sequence). Trimming took off 5 bases at V and 0 bases at J, with 6 bases between the two ends. This CDR3 comprises 13 residues. The CDR3, as DNA: TGTGCCAGCAGCCCTACGAGCACAGATACGCAGTATTTT. Its translation: CASSPTSTDTQYF.

This clone was counted once. The V gene is TRBV28, the J gene TRBJ1-5; weak D call: TRBD1 (6 bases). V lost 3 bases to trimming and J lost 1 base, with 13 bases between them. CDR3 length: 16 residues. The V gene's germline CDR1 is MDHEN and CDR2 SYDVKM. CDR3 amino acids: CASSLGTRRSNQPQHF. CDR3 nucleotide sequence: TGTGCCAGCAGTTTGGGGACACGGAGAAGCAATCAGCCCCAGCATTTT.

This clone was found once. CDR3 sequence reads: CASSPPGEGTEAFF. The DNA of the CDR3 is TGTGCCAGCTCACCCCCGGGGGAAGGCACTGAAGCTTTCTTT. The chain links TRBV18 to TRBJ1-1; maybe TRBD1 (5 bases). Germline-derived CDR1 and CDR2 are KGHSH and LQKENI. The CDR3 is 14 amino acids. Trimming took 3 bases from V and 4 from J, leaving 12 bases between them.